This T cell receptor (beta chain) was identified during a study of cytomegalovirus exposure and HLA in healthy donors. General study results and limits: Rarity held for most TCR sequences, but there were some public TCRs that occurred in many donors. A link between a missense DCLRE1C variant and TCR beta V- and J-gene trimming emerged from a later analysis. Cytomegalovirus-associated status was assigned to around 160 TCR beta chains.

Trimming removed 5 bases at V and 1 base at J, with 14 bases between. This CDR3 contains 15 residues. The germline gives CDR1 SEHNR, CDR2 FQNEAQ (reference sequence). Details on this clone: Its antigen is undetermined.

A multiplex PCR was run with 60 Vbeta primers and 13 Jbeta primers. Libraries were prepared by immunoSEQ multiplex PCR; TCRdb keeps only in-frame clonotypes and omits some of them. The profile shows 100,000 to 150,000 clones, around 77% of them singletons. What was sequenced was PBMCs. This chain connects TRBV7-9 to TRBJ2-5; no firm D call. The clonotype was recovered from a male donor in good health and CMV-seropositive. The DNA for the CDR3 is TGTGCCAGCAGCAAACCCAGGCAGTTCCAAGAGACCCAGTACTTC. This sequence encodes CASSKPRQFQETQYF.